This entry is about one T cell receptor (beta chain). These data are taken from a study of blood T cell repertoires in COVID-19. Study summary: Spain, Italy and the United States supplied samples that represented acute and convalescent COVID-19. T cells, B-cell-depleted T cells, or PBMCs provided the cDNA or gDNA that served as material.

The CDR3 length is 18 residues. Germline CDR1 and CDR2: SEHNR and FQNEAQ (reference sequence). The V gene end was trimmed by 5 bases and the J gene end by 4 bases; junction bases not matched to a gene: 16. Produced via immunoSEQ multiplex PCR; TCRdb's table is partial and in-frame only. The table has more than 150,000 clones, under 85% seen once; the top ten hold 6% to 7%. The receptor was derived from a woman aged 35 to 49 with acute or convalescent COVID-19. Sequenced: peripheral blood. This chain connects TRBV7-9 to TRBJ2-4, with 8 bases aligning to TRBD1. CDR3 loop: CASSPVSAGQGKKNIQYF. In nucleotides, the CDR3 is TGTGCCAGCAGCCCTGTAAGCGCCGGACAGGGAAAAAAAAACATTCAGTACTTC.